This TCR beta chain was profiled in a study of blood T cell repertoires in COVID-19. As for the study in general: Italy, Spain and the United States were the sources of the convalescent and acute COVID-19 samples. T cells, B-cell-depleted T cells, or PBMCs supplied cDNA or gDNA.

On this clone: A read error is likely, as this CDR3 ends without the conserved phenylalanine or tryptophan. The DNA is left out, because the CDR3 cannot be placed on it with certainty; the CDR3 is given as TCRdb lists it.

In the original processing: Reference gene primers were amplified, and this amplification served to estimate nucleated cell counts. Clones were read by immunoSEQ multiplex PCR, and TCRdb kept only the in-frame ones, dropping some. V and J calls plus clone size are reproduced from that table; the DNA served to infer D and trimming. The data contain tens of thousands of clones, 70% to 85% of them singletons. The clonotype was recovered from a woman aged 70-85 years with acute or convalescent COVID-19. Sequenced sample: peripheral blood.

This CDR3 is CASSGPNKRRVV. The chain links TRBV21-1 to TRBJ1-4; the D segment call TRBD1 is taken from the table without a DNA check. TRBV21-1 is a pseudogene locus. Inclusive of both ends, the CDR3 amounts to 12 amino acids.